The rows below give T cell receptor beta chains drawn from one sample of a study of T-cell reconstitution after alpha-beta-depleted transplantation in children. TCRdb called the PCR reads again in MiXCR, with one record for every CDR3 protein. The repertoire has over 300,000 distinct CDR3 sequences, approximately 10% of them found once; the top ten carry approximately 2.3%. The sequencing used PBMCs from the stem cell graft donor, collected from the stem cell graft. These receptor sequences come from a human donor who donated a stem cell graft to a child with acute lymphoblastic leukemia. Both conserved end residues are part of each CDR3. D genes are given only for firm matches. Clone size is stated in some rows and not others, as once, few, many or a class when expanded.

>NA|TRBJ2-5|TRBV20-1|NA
CSASPRGRETQYF
TGCAGTGCTAGCCCTCGGGGTAGGGAGACCCAGTACTTC
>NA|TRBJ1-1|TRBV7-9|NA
CASSLETAFMNTEAFF
TGTGCCAGCAGCTTAGAAACAGCTTTTATGAACACTGAAGCTTTCTTT
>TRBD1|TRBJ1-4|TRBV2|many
CASRTWTGRSNEKLFF
TGTGCCAGCAGGACATGGACAGGGAGGAGTAATGAAAAACTGTTTTTT
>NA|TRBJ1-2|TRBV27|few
CASSPLGGTYGYTF
TGTGCCAGCAGTCCCCTGGGGGGAACCTATGGCTACACCTTC
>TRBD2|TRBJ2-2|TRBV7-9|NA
CASSNPGLAFGELFF
TGTGCCAGCAGTAACCCGGGACTAGCTTTCGGGGAGCTGTTTTTT
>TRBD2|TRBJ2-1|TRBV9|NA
CASSVALAGGNEQFF
TGTGCCAGCAGCGTAGCTCTAGCGGGAGGAAATGAGCAGTTCTTC
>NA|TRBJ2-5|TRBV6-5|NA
CASSYLWGTGSQETQYF
TGTGCCAGCAGTTACCTCTGGGGTACAGGATCCCAAGAGACCCAGTACTTC
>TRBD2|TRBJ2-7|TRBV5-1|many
CASSPGLAGAYEQYF
TGCGCCAGCAGCCCGGGACTAGCGGGAGCCTACGAGCAGTACTTC
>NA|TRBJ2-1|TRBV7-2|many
CASSPDSSDEQFF
TGTGCCAGCAGCCCAGATAGTAGTGATGAGCAGTTCTTC
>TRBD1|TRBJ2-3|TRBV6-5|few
CASSSRPGQGRDTQYF
TGTGCCAGCAGTTCCCGGCCGGGACAGGGACGAGATACGCAGTATTTT
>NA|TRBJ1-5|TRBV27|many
CASSLMGGGQPQHF
TGTGCCAGCAGTTTAATGGGAGGGGGTCAGCCCCAGCATTTT
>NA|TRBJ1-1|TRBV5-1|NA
CASSLDPFNTEAFF
TGCGCCAGCAGCTTGGATCCCTTTAACACTGAAGCTTTCTTT
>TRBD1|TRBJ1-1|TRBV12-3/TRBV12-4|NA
CASKTGAPVNTEAFF
TGTGCCAGCAAAACAGGGGCGCCGGTGAACACTGAAGCTTTCTTT
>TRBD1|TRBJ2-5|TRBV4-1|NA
CASSQEGPGTGVQETQYF
TGCGCCAGCAGCCAAGAAGGGCCCGGGACAGGGGTCCAAGAGACCCAGTACTTC
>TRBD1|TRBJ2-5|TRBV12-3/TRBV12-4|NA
CASSDGQGKETQYF
TGTGCCAGCAGTGATGGACAGGGTAAAGAGACCCAGTACTTC
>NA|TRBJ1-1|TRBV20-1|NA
CRAGGVGAFF
TGCAGGGCGGGGGGGGTCGGAGCTTTCTTT
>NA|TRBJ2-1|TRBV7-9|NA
CASSPYGPPYNEQFF
TGTGCCAGCAGCCCTTACGGACCCCCGTACAATGAGCAGTTCTTC
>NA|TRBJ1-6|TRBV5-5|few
CASSLLGGTLGSPLHF
TGTGCCAGCAGCTTGTTGGGGGGCACGTTGGGTTCACCCCTCCACTTT
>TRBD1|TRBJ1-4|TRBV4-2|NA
CASSQEDWGQGGEKLFF
TGTGCCAGCAGCCAAGAAGATTGGGGACAGGGGGGCGAAAAACTGTTTTTT
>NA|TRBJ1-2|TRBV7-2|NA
CASSLGGWDGYTF
TGTGCCAGCAGCTTAGGGGGATGGGATGGCTACACCTTC
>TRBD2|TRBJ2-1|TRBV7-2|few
CASSPYGGGSYNEQFF
TGTGCCAGCAGCCCCTATGGGGGGGGCTCCTACAATGAGCAGTTCTTC
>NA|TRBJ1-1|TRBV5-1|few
CASSLTAMGNTEAFF
TGCGCCAGCAGCTTAACCGCTATGGGGAACACTGAAGCTTTCTTT
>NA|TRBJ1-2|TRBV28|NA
CASSWRNYGYTF
TGTGCCAGCAGTTGGAGGAACTATGGCTACACCTTC
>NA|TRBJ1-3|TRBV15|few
CATSKAGGNTIYF
TGTGCCACCAGCAAGGCAGGGGGAAACACCATATATTTT
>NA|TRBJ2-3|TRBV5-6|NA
CASSSWGAILTDTQYF
TGTGCCAGCAGCTCCTGGGGGGCCATCCTCACAGATACGCAGTATTTT
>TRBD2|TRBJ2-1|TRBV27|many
CASSLQTSGSGEQFF
TGTGCCAGCAGTTTACAGACTAGCGGGAGCGGGGAGCAGTTCTTC
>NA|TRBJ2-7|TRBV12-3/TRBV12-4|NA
CASSRLALRYEQYF
TGTGCCAGCAGCCGCCTAGCGTTACGCTACGAGCAGTACTTC
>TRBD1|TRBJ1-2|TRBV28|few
CASSITLTGPLNYGYTF
TGTGCCAGCAGTATCACCCTGACAGGGCCGCTAAACTATGGCTACACCTTC
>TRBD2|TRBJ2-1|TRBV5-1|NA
CASSVGTSGSDEQFF
TGCGCCAGCAGCGTCGGGACTAGCGGGAGTGATGAGCAGTTCTTC
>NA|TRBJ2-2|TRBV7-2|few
CASSLAWTANTGELFF
TGTGCCAGCAGCTTAGCCTGGACCGCGAACACCGGGGAGCTGTTTTTT
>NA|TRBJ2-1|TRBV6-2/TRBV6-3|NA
CATLNAYNEQFF
TGTGCCACCCTAAATGCATACAATGAGCAGTTCTTC
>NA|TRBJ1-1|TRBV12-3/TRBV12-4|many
CASRRGRENTEAFF
TGTGCCAGCAGGCGCGGACGGGAGAACACTGAAGCTTTCTTT
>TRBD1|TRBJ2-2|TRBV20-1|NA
CSARLPRGTGGTGELFF
TGCAGTGCTAGACTGCCCCGCGGGACAGGGGGGACCGGGGAGCTGTTTTTT
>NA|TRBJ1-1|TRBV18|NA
CASSPLRAAMNTEAFF
TGTGCCAGCTCACCACTAAGGGCAGCGATGAACACTGAAGCTTTCTTT
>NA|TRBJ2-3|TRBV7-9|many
CASSLELGGVSSDTQYF
TGTGCCAGCAGCTTAGAGTTGGGGGGAGTCAGTTCAGATACGCAGTATTTT
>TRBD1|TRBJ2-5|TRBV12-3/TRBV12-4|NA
CASSLNGPRQGRQETQYF
TGTGCCAGCAGTTTAAACGGTCCGCGACAGGGGCGTCAAGAGACCCAGTACTTC
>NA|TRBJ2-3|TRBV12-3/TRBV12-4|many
CASRLTGFDTQYF
TGTGCCAGCAGATTGACGGGGTTTGATACGCAGTATTTT
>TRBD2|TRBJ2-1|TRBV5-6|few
CASSLILAELYNEQFF
TGTGCCAGCAGCCTCATTCTAGCGGAACTCTACAATGAGCAGTTCTTC
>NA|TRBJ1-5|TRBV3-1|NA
CASSQDLGPQHF
TGTGCCAGCAGCCAAGATTTAGGGCCCCAGCATTTT
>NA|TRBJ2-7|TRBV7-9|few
CASTRRDSPYEQYF
TGTGCCAGCACCCGGAGGGACAGTCCCTACGAGCAGTACTTC
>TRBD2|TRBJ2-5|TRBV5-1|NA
CASSVGGSRETQYF
TGCGCCAGCAGCGTGGGGGGGTCCCGAGAGACCCAGTACTTC
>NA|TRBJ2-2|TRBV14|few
CASSQDDTLEGTGELFF
TGTGCCAGCAGCCAAGATGATACTCTGGAGGGGACCGGGGAGCTGTTTTTT
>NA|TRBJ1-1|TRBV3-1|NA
CASNRLGGTEAFF
TGTGCCAGCAACCGCCTCGGAGGAACTGAAGCTTTCTTT
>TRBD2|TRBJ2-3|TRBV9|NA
CASSETSADTQYF
TGTGCCAGCAGCGAGACTAGCGCAGATACGCAGTATTTT
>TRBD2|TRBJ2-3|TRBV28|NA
CASSSPGTSSTDTQYF
TGTGCCAGCAGTTCCCCCGGGACTAGCTCTACAGATACGCAGTATTTT
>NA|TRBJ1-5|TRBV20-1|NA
CSALVAGTQPQHF
TGCAGTGCGCTAGTAGCGGGGACCCAGCCCCAGCATTTT
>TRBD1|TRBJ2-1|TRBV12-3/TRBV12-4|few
CASRYETGRFPNEQFF
TGTGCCAGCAGGTATGAGACAGGGCGGTTCCCGAATGAGCAGTTCTTC
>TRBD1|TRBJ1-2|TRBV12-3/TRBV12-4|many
CASSVDRGYGYTF
TGTGCCAGCAGTGTGGACAGGGGCTATGGCTACACCTTC
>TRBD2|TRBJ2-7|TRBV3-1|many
CASSQYAGLAHREQYF
TGTGCCAGCAGCCAATACGCGGGACTAGCCCACCGGGAGCAGTACTTC
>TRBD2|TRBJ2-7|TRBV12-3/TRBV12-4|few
CASRPGGGRQYF
TGTGCCAGCAGACCAGGCGGGGGGCGGCAGTACTTC
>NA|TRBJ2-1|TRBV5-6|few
CASSLISEQFF
TGTGCCAGCAGCTTAATCAGTGAGCAGTTCTTC
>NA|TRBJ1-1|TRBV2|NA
CASTRGQISNTEAFF
TGTGCCAGCACCAGAGGACAGATTTCGAACACTGAAGCTTTCTTT